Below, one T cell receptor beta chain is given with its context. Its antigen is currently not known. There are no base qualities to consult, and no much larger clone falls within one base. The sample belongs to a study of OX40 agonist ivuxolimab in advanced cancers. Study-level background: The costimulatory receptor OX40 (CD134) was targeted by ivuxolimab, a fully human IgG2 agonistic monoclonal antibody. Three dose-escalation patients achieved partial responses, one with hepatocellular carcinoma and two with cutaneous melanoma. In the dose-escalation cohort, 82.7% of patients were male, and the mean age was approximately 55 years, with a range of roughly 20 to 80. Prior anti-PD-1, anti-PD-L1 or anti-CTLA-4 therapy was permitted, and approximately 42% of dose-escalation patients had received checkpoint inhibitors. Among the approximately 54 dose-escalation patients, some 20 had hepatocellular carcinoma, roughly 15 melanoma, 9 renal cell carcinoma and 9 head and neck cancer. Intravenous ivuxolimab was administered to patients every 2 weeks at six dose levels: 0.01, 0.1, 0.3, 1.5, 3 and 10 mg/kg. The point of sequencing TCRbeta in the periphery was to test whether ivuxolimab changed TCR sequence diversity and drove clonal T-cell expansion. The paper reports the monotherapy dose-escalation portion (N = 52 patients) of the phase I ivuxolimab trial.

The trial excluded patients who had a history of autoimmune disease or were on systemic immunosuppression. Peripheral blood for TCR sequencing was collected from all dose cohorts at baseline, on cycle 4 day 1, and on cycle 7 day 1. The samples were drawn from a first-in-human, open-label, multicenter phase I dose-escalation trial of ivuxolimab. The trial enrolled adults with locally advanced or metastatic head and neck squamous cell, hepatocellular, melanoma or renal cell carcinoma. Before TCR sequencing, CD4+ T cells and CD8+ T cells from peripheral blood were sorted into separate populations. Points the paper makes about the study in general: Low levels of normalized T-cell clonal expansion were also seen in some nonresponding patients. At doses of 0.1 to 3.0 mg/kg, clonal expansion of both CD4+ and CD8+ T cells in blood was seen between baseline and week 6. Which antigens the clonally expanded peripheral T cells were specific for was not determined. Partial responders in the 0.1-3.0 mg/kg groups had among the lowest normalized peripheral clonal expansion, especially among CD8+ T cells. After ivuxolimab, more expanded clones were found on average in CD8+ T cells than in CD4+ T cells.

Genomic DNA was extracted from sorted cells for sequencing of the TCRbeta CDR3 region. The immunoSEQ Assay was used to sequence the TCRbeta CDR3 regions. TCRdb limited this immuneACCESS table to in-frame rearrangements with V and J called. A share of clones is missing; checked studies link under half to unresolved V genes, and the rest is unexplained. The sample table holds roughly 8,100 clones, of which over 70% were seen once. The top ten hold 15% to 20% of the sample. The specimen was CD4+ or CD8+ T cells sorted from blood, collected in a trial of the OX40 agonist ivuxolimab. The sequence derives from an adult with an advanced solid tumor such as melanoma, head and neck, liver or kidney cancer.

At the DNA level, the sequence is TGTGCCAGCAGCTTTGTAGAGATGAACACTGAAGCTTTCTTT. It codes for CASSFVEMNTEAFF. The chain was built from TRBV5-4 and TRBJ1-1; the D gene remains uncertain. Per the germline V gene (reference sequence), SGHNT is the CDR1 and YYREEE is the CDR2. The junction carries 8 bases between V and J, which are trimmed by 2 bases and 0 bases respectively. The CDR3 measures 14 amino acids from cysteine to phenylalanine. Only the CDR3 DNA stays, 42 bases, in frame from base 1.